The clone carrying this T cell receptor (beta chain) has just a few counts. Its antigen is not identified. The data were taken from a study of vaccination effects on CD4 cells after COVID-19. Study-level information: Two-dose BNT162b2 or mRNA-1273 vaccination was given to participants.

With the ViraFEST assay, the study expanded antigen-specific CD4+ T cells using viral peptide pools, then sequenced them. Researchers isolated CD4+ T cells once roughly ten days of culture had elapsed. Nucleocapsid antibodies stayed negative before and after vaccination, showing no earlier SARS-CoV-2 infection. The repertoire was sequenced with immunoSEQ multiplex PCR; TCRdb's copy has only in-frame clones and lacks some. This sample yields tens of thousands of clones, of which around 70% are seen a single time; approximately 20% belongs to the top ten. Per the germline V gene, CDR1 is SQVTM and CDR2 is ANQGSEA. The CDR3 is 15 amino acids. The germline V and J ends were trimmed by 1 base and 4 bases, with 13 bases remaining between them.

The clonotype originates from a human donor who received a COVID-19 vaccine. Sequenced here: CD4+ T cells from PBMCs cultured with SARS-CoV-2 spike peptides, sampled before COVID-19 vaccination. The rearrangement joins TRBV29-1 to TRBJ1-4, with D possibly matching TRBD1 (5 bases). CDR3: CSVEGGAPFNEKLFF. The CDR3 region has the DNA TGCAGCGTTGAAGGAGGGGCGCCTTTTAATGAAAAACTGTTTTTT.